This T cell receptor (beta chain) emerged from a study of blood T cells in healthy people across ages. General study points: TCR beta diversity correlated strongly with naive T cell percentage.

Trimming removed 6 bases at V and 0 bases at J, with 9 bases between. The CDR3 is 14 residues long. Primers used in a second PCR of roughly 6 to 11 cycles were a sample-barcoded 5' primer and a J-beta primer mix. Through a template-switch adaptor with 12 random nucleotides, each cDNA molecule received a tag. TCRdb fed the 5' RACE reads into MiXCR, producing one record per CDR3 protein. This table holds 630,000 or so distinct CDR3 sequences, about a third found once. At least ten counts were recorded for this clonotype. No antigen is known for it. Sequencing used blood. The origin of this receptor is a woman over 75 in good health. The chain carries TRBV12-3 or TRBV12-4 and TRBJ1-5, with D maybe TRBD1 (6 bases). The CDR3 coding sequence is TGTGCCAGCAGAAAGGACAGTAGCAATCAGCCCCAGCATTTT. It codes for CASRKDSSNQPQHF.